This T cell receptor (beta chain) was retrieved from a study of T cell changes during pregnancy in multiple sclerosis. Here immunoSEQ multiplex PCR was the method, and the copy in TCRdb shows in-frame clones only, minus some. The sample carries roughly 61,000 clones, roughly 93% recorded once. In germline, CDR1 is SGHAT, CDR2 FQNNGV. The CDR3 consists of 13 residues. V dropped 5 bases and J dropped 2 bases, with 10 bases sitting between them. The chain uses TRBV11-2 and TRBJ2-7; tentatively, D is TRBD1 (5 bases). The input for sequencing was peripheral blood, taken after pregnancy. This clonotype originated in a female donor with multiple sclerosis, enrolled in a pregnancy study. CDR3 sequence (DNA): TGTGCCAGCAGCCCTACAGGAGCCTACGAGCAGTACTTC. Translated: CASSPTGAYEQYF.